This T cell receptor (beta chain) was observed in a study of siplizumab effects on memory and regulatory T cells. Study outcomes and limitations: Suppressive function of proliferating Tregs from siplizumab cultures was not confirmed. Memory T cells appeared less diverse than naive cells, which seemed to contribute substantially to alloresponse. Siplizumab brought about a significant reduction in alloreactive sequences traceable to unstimulated CD4+ memory cells.

Trimming shortened V by 3 bases and J by 4 bases, and 10 bases separated the two germline ends. CDR3 length equals 14 residues. Germline lookup yields CDR1 MRHNA and CDR2 SNTAGT. Worth noting for this clone: Its cognate antigen is unknown.

Profiling relied on immunoSEQ multiplex PCR, and the TCRdb table lists in-frame clones only, not all of them. The sample shows 100,000 to 120,000 clones, 80% to 95% of them seen only once. The sample taken for sequencing was CD4+ T cells sorted from blood. The sequence came from a human donor in good health. V usage is TRBV6-4 and J usage is TRBJ2-1; no firm D call. CDR3 nucleotides: TGTGCCAGCAGTGAAAGGGAAAAGTACAATGAGCAGTTCTTC. Its translation is CASSEREKYNEQFF.